This T cell receptor beta chain was found in a study of blood T cell repertoires in COVID-19. Background on the study: Some COVID-19 samples were acute and others convalescent; all came from the United States, Italy and Spain.

This clone came up a few times. The sample carries other DNA sequences with the same CDR3. Only in-frame clones appear in the TCRdb table, and some are missing; sequencing was by immunoSEQ multiplex PCR. The table records roughly 400,000 clones, around 89% of them present only once. Adults between about 18 and 95 years of age took part from 24 US areas. Assignment of participants to cohorts was predicated upon participant-reported clinical history. Two negative PCRs, clearance, or symptom resolution characterized the recovered Cohort 3 donors. Source material: PBMCs or T cells enriched from blood (not recorded which). The TCR was taken from a man aged 25 to 45 who had recovered from COVID-19.

CDR3 in amino acids: CASSSGQGNQPQHF. CDR3 coding DNA: TGTGCCAGCAGTTCGGGACAGGGAAATCAGCCCCAGCATTTT. V is TRBV28 and J is TRBJ1-5, with 9 nucleotides matching TRBD1. CDR1 is MDHEN and CDR2 is SYDVKM in the germline V gene. There are 14 residues in the CDR3. Trimming removed 4 bases from V and 4 bases from J; junction bases left unmatched: 2.